This T cell receptor beta chain came from a study of blood T cell repertoires in COVID-19. The CDR3 is 15 amino acids. Per the germline V gene, CDR1 is ENHRY and CDR2 is SYGVKD. The J segment lost 3 bases and the V segment lost 3 bases, leaving 7 bases of the junction unmatched. The assay was immunoSEQ multiplex PCR, and TCRdb's table has in-frame clones only and misses some. The data show 61,000 or so clones, about 91% seen once. The source is a woman of 80 years or more with active COVID-19. The chain has TRBV10-3 and TRBJ2-7, with 8 positions matching TRBD1. The sequenced sample was peripheral blood. Here the CDR3 reads CAISELDRGLYEQYF. The CDR3 DNA reads TGTGCCATCAGTGAACTTGACAGGGGACTCTACGAGCAGTACTTC.